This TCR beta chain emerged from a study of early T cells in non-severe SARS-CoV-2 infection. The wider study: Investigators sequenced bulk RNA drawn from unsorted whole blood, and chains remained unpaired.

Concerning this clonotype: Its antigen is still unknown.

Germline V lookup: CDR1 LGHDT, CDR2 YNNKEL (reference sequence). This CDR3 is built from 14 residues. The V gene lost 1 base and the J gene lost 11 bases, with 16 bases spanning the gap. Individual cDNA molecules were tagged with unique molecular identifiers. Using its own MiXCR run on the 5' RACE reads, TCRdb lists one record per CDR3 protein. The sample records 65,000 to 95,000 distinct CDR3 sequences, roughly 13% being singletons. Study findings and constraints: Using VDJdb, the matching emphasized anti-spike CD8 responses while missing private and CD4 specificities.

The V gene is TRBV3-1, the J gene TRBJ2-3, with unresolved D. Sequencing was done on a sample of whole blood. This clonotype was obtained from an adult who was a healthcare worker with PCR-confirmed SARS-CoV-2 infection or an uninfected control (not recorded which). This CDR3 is CASSQGPTATLQYF. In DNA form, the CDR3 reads TGTGCCAGCAGCCAAGGACCGACGGCTACTTTGCAGTATTTT.